The 15 T cell receptor beta chains given below trace back to one sample, sequenced in a study of spatial heterogeneity in lung cancer. TCRdb ran MiXCR on the 5' RACE reads and lists one entry per CDR3 protein. The sample contains more than 40,000 distinct CDR3 sequences, 22% of which appear only once. The time point: blood at routine non-recurrence follow-up after resection. Source: PBMCs, taken at follow-up. The receptors stem from a female donor with early-stage non-small cell lung cancer.

The V gene is TRBV5-1, the J gene TRBJ1-4; no clear D gene. Trimming shortened V by 2 bases and J by 8 bases, and 19 bases separated the two germline ends. The CDR3 totals 16 residues. The germline gives CDR1 SGHRS, CDR2 YFSETQ. The CDR3 here is CASSLIPGVTKEKLFF. Here the CDR3 DNA reads TGCGCCAGCAGCTTAATTCCGGGAGTGACAAAAGAAAAACTGTTTTTT.

This rearrangement joins TRBV6-5 to TRBJ2-5; D is uncertain. The V gene's germline CDR1 is MNHEY and CDR2 SVGAGI. V dropped 0 bases and J dropped 5 bases, with 13 bases sitting between them. This CDR3 is 15 amino acids long. CDR3 amino acids: CASSYSFQAGETQYF. CDR3 DNA sequence: TGTGCCAGCAGTTACTCGTTTCAGGCTGGGGAGACCCAGTACTTC.

The V gene is TRBV6-5, the J gene TRBJ1-1; TRBD1 matches at 9 bases. Unmatched junction bases numbered 3, after V lost 1 base and J lost 3 bases. The CDR3 is made up of 15 amino acids. Germline V CDR1 and CDR2: MNHEY, SVGAGI. In DNA, the CDR3 is TGTGCCAGCAGTTACTGGGGACAGGGTGACACTGAAGCTTTCTTT. It translates to CASSYWGQGDTEAFF.

A few counts support this clonotype. This chain links TRBV14 with TRBJ2-1; D is uncertain. V lost 1 base and J 2 bases, leaving 3 bases between the germline ends. Germline V gene sequence: CDR1 SGHDN, CDR2 FVKESK. CDR3 length: 13 amino acids. DNA of the CDR3: TGTGCCAGCAGCCAAGGTACCTACAATGAGCAGTTCTTC. Its protein is CASSQGTYNEQFF.

This chain connects TRBV19 to TRBJ2-3, with 7 bases identical to TRBD2. The CDR3 runs 14 residues. The V gene's germline CDR1 is LNHDA and CDR2 SQIVND (reference sequence). J was trimmed by 5 bases and V by 5 bases; bases with no gene match: 7. The CDR3 nucleotides are TGTGCCAGTAGTTTGGCGGGAGCGGGAGATACGCAGTATTTT. This codes for CASSLAGAGDTQYF.

The V and J genes are TRBV10-3 and TRBJ1-4, with D possibly being TRBD1 (6 bases). The germline V and J ends were trimmed by 3 bases and 8 bases, with 10 bases remaining between them. This CDR3 region has 13 residues. Per the germline V gene, CDR1 is ENHRY and CDR2 is SYGVKD. CDR3 sequence reads: CAISEQGNEKLFF. CDR3 bases: TGTGCCATCAGTGAACAGGGCAACGAAAAACTGTTTTTT.

This clonotype was observed a few times. The rearrangement joins TRBV3-1 to TRBJ2-2, with 7 bases that match TRBD1. The CDR3 totals 15 residues. The V and J ends lost 8 bases and 0 bases, in that order; junction bases with no gene match: 6. Looked up from germline, CDR1 is LGHDT and CDR2 is YNNKEL (reference sequence). The CDR3 region is CASVRGLPNTGELFF. Written as DNA, the CDR3 is TGTGCCAGCGTGAGGGGGCTCCCGAACACCGGGGAGCTGTTTTTT.

This clonotype came up many times. The genes are TRBV7-6 and TRBJ1-1; D uncertain. The germline gives CDR1 SGHVS, CDR2 FNYEAQ. The V end was cut by 7 bases, the J end by 2 bases, with 8 bases between. CDR3 length: 12 residues. The chain's CDR3 is CASKNGNTEAFF. CDR3 bases: TGTGCCAGCAAGAATGGCAACACTGAAGCTTTCTTT.

The V and J genes are TRBV6-6 and TRBJ2-5; D may be TRBD2 (5 bases). Germline V gene data show CDR1 as MNHNY and CDR2 as SVGAGI (reference sequence). The V and J ends lost 6 bases and 4 bases respectively, with 15 bases between them. The CDR3 is 14 amino acids. The CDR3 here is CASSLREGGETQYF. The CDR3 bases are TGTGCCAGCAGCCTTCGTGAGGGCGGAGAGACCCAGTACTTC.

This clonotype was found a few times. The rearrangement links TRBV15 to TRBJ1-1, with D tentatively TRBD1 (6 bases). V gave up 5 bases and J gave up 8 bases, with 15 bases separating them. The CDR3 sequence is 13 residues long. CDR1 and CDR2 from the germline V gene are LNHNV and YYDKDF (reference sequence). The CDR3 DNA follows: TGTGCCACCAGCCCCCGGACAGACTCAGAAGCTTTCTTT. Protein: CATSPRTDSEAFF.

This sequence joins TRBV11-2 and TRBJ1-1; weak D call: TRBD1 (5 bases). Germline CDR1 and CDR2: SGHAT and FQNNGV. V was clipped by 1 base and J by 0 bases, with 21 bases between them. The CDR3 runs to 19 residues. The CDR3 reads CASSLGFGGDRQLNTEAFF. The CDR3 coding sequence is TGTGCCAGCAGCTTAGGCTTTGGAGGGGACCGCCAATTGAACACTGAAGCTTTCTTT.

This clonotype was counted ten times or more. The chain joins TRBV27 to TRBJ2-3; TRBD1 matches at 7 bases. The length of the CDR3 is 17 residues. The germline CDR1 and CDR2 sequences are MNHEY and SMNVEV (reference sequence). V gave up 6 bases and J gave up 0 bases; unmatched junction bases: 12. The CDR3 loop reads CASRDFPRDSSTDTQYF. CDR3 coding DNA: TGTGCCAGCAGAGACTTCCCCCGGGACAGCAGCACAGATACGCAGTATTTT.

This clonotype was seen many times. V usage is TRBV3-1 and J usage is TRBJ2-7, with D unclear. The germline V gene encodes CDR1 LGHDT and CDR2 YNNKEL (reference sequence). The CDR3 loop spans 12 amino acids. V dropped 1 base and J dropped 4 bases, with 5 bases sitting between them. This CDR3 is CASSQGRYEQYV. The CDR3 DNA reads TGTGCCAGCAGCCAAGGACGATACGAGCAGTACGTC.

This clonotype was detected many times. The chain joins TRBV7-6 to TRBJ1-2, with D unresolved. With 0 bases removed from V and 6 bases from J, the gap between germline ends came to 11 bases. CDR1 is SGHVS and CDR2 is FNYEAQ in the germline V gene. The CDR3 totals 14 residues. The CDR3 DNA follows: TGTGCCAGCAGCTTAGCAGGGAGCCTGGATGGCTACACCTTC. Residues: CASSLAGSLDGYTF.

This clonotype showed up many times. This rearrangement joins TRBV10-3 to TRBJ2-7, with 9 nucleotides matching TRBD1. The germline CDR1 and CDR2 sequences are ENHRY and SYGVKD. CDR3 length: 16 amino acids. The junction had 3 bases not matched to a gene; V was cut back by 0 bases and J by 0 bases. The DNA for the CDR3 is TGTGCCATCAGTGAGTCCGGGACAGGGATCTCCTACGAGCAGTACTTC. Translation gives CAISESGTGISYEQYF.